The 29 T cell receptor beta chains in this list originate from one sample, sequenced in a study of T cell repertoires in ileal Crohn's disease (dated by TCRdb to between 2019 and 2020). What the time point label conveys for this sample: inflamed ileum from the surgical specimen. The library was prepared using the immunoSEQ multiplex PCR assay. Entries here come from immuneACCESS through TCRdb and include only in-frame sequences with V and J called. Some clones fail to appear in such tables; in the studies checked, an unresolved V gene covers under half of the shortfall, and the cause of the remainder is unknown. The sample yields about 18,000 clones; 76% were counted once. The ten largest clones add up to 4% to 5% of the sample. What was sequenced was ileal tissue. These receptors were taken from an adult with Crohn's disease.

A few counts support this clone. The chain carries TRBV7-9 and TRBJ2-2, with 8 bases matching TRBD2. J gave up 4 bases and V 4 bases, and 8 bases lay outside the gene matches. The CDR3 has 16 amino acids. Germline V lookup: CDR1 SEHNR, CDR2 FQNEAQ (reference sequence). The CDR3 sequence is CASSSRTSMGTGELFF. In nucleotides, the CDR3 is TGTGCCAGCAGCTCTCGGACTAGCATGGGCACCGGGGAGCTGTTTTTT.

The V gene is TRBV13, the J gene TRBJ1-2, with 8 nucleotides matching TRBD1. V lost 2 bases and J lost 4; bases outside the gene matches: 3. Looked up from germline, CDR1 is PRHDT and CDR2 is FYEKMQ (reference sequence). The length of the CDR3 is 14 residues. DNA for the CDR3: TGTGCCAGCAGCTTACAGGGGGCTCGCTATGGCTACACCTTC. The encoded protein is CASSLQGARYGYTF.

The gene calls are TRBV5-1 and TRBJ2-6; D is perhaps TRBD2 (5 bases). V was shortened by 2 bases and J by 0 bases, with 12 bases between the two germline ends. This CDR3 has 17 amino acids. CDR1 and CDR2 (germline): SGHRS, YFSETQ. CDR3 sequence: CASSFGVASSGANVLTF. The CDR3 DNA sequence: TGCGCCAGCAGCTTCGGGGTCGCGAGCTCTGGGGCCAACGTCCTGACTTTC.

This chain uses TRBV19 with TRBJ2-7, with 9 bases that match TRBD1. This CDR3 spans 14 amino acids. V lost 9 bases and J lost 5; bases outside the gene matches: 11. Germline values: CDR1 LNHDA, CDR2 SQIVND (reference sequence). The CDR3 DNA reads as TGTGCCAGCAGGAAACAGGGGGCTTCCCACGAGCAGTACTTC. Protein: CASRKQGASHEQYF.

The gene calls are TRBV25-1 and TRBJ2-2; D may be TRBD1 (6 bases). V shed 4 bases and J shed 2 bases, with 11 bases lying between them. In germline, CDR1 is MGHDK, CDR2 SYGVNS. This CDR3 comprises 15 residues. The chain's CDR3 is CASSVPGHNTGELFF. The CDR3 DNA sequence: TGTGCCAGCAGTGTACCGGGACATAACACCGGGGAGCTGTTTTTT.

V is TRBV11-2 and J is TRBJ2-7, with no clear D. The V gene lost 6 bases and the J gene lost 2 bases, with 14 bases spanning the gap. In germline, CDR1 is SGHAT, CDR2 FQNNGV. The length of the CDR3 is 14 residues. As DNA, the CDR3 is TGTGCCAGCAGTAATCCCCCCCACGCCTACGAGCAGTACTTC. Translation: CASSNPPHAYEQYF.

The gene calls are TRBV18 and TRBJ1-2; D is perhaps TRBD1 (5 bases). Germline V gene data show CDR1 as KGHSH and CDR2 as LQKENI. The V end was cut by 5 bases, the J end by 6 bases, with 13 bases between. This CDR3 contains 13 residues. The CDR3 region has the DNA TGTGCCAGCTCAAACCGGGGGGGTGATGGCTACACCTTC. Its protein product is CASSNRGGDGYTF.

This CDR3 reads CASSTSDSRTDTQYF. For the CDR3, the DNA is TGTGCCAGTAGTACCTCCGATTCGCGCACAGATACGCAGTATTTT. The chain has TRBV19 and TRBJ2-3; D gene uncertain. V lost 4 bases and J lost 1, with 12 bases in between. Germline V lookup: CDR1 LNHDA, CDR2 SQIVND (reference sequence). The CDR3 spans 15 residues.

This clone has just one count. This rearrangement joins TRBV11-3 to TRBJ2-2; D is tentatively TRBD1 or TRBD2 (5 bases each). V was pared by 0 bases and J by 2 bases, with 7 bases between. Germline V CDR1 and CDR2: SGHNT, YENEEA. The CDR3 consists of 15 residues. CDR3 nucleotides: TGTGCCAGCAGCTTAGATGGGACCAACACCGGGGAGCTGTTTTTT. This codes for CASSLDGTNTGELFF.

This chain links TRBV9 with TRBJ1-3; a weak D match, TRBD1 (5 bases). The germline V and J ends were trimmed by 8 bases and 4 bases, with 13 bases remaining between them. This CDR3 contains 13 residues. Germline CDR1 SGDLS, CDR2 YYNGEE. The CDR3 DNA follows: TGTGCCAGTGGCAGGGATCAAGGAAACACCATATATTTT. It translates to CASGRDQGNTIYF.

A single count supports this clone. The CDR3: CASSSGGYREQFF. DNA of the CDR3: TGTGCCAGCAGCTCAGGGGGTTACAGGGAGCAGTTCTTC. This chain joins TRBV11-3 and TRBJ2-1; TRBD1 matches at 7 bases. There are 13 residues in the CDR3. The trim removed 4 bases at V and 10 bases at J, leaving 7 bases unmatched. From germline, CDR1 is SGHNT and CDR2 YENEEA.

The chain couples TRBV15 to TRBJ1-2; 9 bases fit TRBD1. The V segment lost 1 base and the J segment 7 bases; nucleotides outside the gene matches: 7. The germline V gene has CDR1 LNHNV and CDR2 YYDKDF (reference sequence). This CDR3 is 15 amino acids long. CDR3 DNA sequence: TGTGCCACCAGCAGAGGGGGACAGGGAGTTGGTGGCTACACCTTC. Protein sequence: CATSRGGQGVGGYTF.

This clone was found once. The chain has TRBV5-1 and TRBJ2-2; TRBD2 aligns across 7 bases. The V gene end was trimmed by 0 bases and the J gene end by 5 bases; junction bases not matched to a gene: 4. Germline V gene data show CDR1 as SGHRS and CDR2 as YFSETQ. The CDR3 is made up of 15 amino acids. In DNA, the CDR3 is TGCGCCAGCAGCTTGGGCGGGAGCGGAACCGGGGAGCTGTTTTTT. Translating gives CASSLGGSGTGELFF.

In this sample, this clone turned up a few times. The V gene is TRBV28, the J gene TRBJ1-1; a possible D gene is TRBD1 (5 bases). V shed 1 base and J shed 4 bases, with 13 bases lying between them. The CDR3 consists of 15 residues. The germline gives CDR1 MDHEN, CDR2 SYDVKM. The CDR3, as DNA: TGTGCCAGCAGTTTATTGGGGGGATTGGGCACTGAAGCTTTCTTT. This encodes CASSLLGGLGTEAFF.

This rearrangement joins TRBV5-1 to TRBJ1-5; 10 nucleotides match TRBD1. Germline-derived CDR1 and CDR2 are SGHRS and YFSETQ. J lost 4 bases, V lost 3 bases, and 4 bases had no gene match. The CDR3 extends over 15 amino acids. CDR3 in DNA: TGCGCCAGCAGCTCCGGACAGGGGGAAAATCAGCCCCAGCATTTT. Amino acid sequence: CASSSGQGENQPQHF.

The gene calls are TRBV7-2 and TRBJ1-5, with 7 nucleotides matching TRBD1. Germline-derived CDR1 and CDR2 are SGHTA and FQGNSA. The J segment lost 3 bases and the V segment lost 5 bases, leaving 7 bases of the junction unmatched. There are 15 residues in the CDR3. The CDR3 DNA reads TGTGCCAGCAGCGACTGGGACAGTGTCAATCAGCCCCAGCATTTT. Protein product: CASSDWDSVNQPQHF.

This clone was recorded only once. Written as DNA, the CDR3 is TGTGCCAGCACTAGAAGGGGGGGTCGTGAGCAGTTCTTC. It yields the protein CASTRRGGREQFF. The gene calls are TRBV6-1 and TRBJ2-1, with D tentatively TRBD2 (7 bases). The germline V and J ends were trimmed by 7 bases and 9 bases, with 16 bases remaining between them. The CDR3 extends over 13 amino acids. Looked up from germline, CDR1 is MNHNS and CDR2 is SASEGT.

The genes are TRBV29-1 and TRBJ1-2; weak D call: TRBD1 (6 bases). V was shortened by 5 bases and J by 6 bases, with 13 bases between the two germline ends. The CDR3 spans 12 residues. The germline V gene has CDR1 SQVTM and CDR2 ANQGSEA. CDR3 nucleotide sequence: TGCAGCGTTCCCGGGGGGGCAGATGGCTACACCTTC. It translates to CSVPGGADGYTF.

The CDR3 reads CASSLVGRDSFSYEQYF. DNA of the CDR3: TGTGCCAGCAGCTTAGTGGGACGAGACTCCTTCTCCTACGAGCAGTACTTC. The chain has TRBV11-1 and TRBJ2-7, with D perhaps given as TRBD1 or TRBD2 (5 bases each). In germline, CDR1 is SGHAT, CDR2 FQDESV (reference sequence). V was trimmed by 1 base and J by 0 bases, leaving 16 bases between them. The CDR3 length is 17 residues.

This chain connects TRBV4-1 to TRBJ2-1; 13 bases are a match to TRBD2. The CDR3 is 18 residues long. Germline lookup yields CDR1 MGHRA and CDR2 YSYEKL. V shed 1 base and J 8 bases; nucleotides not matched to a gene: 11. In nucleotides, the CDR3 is TGCGCCAGCAGCCAAGTTCGTCCCGGGACTAGCGGGATTGATGAGCAGTTCTTC. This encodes CASSQVRPGTSGIDEQFF.

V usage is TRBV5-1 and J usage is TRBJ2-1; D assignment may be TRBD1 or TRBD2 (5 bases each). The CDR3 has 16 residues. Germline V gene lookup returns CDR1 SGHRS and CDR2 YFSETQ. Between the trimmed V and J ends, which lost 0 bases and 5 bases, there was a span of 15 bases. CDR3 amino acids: CASSLGPKLGDNEQFF. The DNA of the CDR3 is TGCGCCAGCAGCTTGGGACCAAAACTAGGGGACAATGAGCAGTTCTTC.

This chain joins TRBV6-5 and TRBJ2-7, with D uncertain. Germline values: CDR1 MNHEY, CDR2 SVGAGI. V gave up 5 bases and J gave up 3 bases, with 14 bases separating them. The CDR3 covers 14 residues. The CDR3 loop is CASSRTAPLYEQYF. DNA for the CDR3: TGTGCCAGCAGTCGTACAGCCCCTCTCTACGAGCAGTACTTC.

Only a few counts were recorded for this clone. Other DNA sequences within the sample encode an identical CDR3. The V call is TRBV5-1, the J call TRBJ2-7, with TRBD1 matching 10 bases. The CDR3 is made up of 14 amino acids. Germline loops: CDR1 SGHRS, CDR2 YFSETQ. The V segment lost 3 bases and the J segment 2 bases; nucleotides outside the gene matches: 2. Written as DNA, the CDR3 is TGCGCCAGCAGCTCCGGACAGGGGGCCTACGAGCAGTACTTC. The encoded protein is CASSSGQGAYEQYF.

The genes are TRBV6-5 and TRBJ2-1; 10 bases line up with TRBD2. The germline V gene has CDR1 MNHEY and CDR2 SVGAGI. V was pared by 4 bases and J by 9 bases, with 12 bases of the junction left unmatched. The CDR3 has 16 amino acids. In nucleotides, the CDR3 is TGTGCCAGCAGTTCCCGACCGGGACTAGCGATCGGTGAGCAGTTCTTC. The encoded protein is CASSSRPGLAIGEQFF.

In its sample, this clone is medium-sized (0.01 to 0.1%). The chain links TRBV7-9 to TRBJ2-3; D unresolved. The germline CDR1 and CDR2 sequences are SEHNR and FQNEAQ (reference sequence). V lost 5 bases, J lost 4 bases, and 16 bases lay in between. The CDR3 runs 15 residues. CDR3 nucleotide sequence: TGTGCCAGCAGCCCCCGGGCAGACAAGCCAGATACGCAGTATTTT. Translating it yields CASSPRADKPDTQYF. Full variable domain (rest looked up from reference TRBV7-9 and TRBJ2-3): DTGVSQNPRHKITKRGQNVTFRCDPISEHNRLYWYRQTLGQGPEFLTYFQNEAQLEKSRLLSDRFSAERPKGSFSTLEIQRTEQGDSAMYLCASSPRADKPDTQYFGPGTRLTVL.

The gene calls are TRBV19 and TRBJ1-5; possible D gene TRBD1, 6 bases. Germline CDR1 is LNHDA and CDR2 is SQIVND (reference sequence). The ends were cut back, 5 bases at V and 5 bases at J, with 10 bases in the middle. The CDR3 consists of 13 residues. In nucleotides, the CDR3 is TGTGCCAGTAGTGGCGGGGGGCATCAGCCCCAGCATTTT. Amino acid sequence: CASSGGGHQPQHF. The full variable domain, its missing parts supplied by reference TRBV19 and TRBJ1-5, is DGGITQSPKYLFRKEGQNVTLSCEQNLNHDAMYWYRQDPGQGLRLIYYSQIVNDFQKGDIAEGYSVSREKKESFPLTVTSAQKNPTAFYLCASSGGGHQPQHFGDGTRLSIL.

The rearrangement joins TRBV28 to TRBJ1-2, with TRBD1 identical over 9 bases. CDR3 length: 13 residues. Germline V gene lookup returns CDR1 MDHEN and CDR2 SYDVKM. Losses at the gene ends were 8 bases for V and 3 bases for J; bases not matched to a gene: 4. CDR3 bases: TGTGCCAGCCGGACAGGGGTTGACTATGGCTACACCTTC. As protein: CASRTGVDYGYTF.

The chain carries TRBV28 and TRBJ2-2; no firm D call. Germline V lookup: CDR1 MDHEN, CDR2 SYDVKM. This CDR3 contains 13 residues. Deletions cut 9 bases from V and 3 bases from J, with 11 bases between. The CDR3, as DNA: TGTGCCAGTCCCTCTTCGGACACCGGGGAGCTGTTTTTT. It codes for CASPSSDTGELFF.

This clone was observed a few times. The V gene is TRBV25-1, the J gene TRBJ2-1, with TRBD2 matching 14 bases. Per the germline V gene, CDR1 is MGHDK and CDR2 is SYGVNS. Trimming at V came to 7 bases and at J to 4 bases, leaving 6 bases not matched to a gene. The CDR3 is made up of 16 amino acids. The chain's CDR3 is CASMGLAGDSYNEQFF. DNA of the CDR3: TGTGCCAGCATGGGACTAGCGGGAGATTCTTACAATGAGCAGTTCTTC. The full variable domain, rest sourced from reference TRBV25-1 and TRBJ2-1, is EADIYQTPRYLVIGTGKKITLECSQTMGHDKMYWYQQDPGMELHLIHYSYGVNSTEKGDLSSESTVSRIRTEHFPLTLESARPSHTSQYLCASMGLAGDSYNEQFFGPGTRLTVL.